This TCR beta chain was retrieved from a study of blood T cell repertoires in COVID-19. In the study overall: Samples of COVID-19 (acute and convalescent) were obtained from the United States, Italy and Spain.

After removal of 3 bases from V and 3 bases from J, the junction contained 1 base not matched to a gene. Germline loops: CDR1 SSHAT, CDR2 FNYEAQ (reference sequence). This CDR3 is 13 amino acids long. Sequencing used immunoSEQ multiplex PCR; TCRdb keeps in-frame clones, though not all of them. The sample lists some 150,000 clones, more than 75% occurring once. This receptor was obtained from a woman in her seventies with acute or convalescent COVID-19. The chain joins TRBV7-7 to TRBJ2-5; TRBD1 matches 7 bases. The source material was peripheral blood. The CDR3 DNA follows: TGTGCCAGCAGCTTCGGGACAGAAGAGACCCAGTACTTC. This sequence encodes CASSFGTEETQYF.